The T cell receptor (beta chain) described here comes from a study of brain T cells in children with intractable seizures. Per germline, CDR1 SGHRS and CDR2 YFSETQ. Germline trimming cut 6 bases from V and 3 bases from J; bases unmatched to any gene: 8. The CDR3 length is 15 residues. Using immunoSEQ multiplex PCR, the repertoire was profiled, and TCRdb retains in-frame clones only, with some absent. The table has tens of thousands of clones, approximately 90% seen once. Sample: peripheral blood, taken at surgery. This chain uses TRBV5-1 with TRBJ2-3; 9 bases line up with TRBD2. The TCR was taken from a girl aged 2-9 years with Rasmussen encephalitis and intractable seizures. The CDR3 is CASKRREGSTDTQYF. The CDR3 DNA reads TGCGCCAGCAAGCGGCGGGAGGGATCGACAGATACGCAGTATTTT.